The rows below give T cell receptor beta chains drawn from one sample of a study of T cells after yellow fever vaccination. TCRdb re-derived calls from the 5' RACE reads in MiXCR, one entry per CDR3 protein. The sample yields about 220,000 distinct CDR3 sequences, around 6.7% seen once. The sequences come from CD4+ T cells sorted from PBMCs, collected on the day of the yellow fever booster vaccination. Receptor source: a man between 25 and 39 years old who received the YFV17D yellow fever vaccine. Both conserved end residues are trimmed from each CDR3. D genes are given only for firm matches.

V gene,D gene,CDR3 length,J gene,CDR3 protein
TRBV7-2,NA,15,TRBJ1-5,ASSLARGGKGFRPQH
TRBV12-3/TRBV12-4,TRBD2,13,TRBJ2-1,ASSHTSGRSNEQF
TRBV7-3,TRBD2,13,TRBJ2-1,ASSPGTSAINEQF
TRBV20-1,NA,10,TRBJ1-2,SAIGPFYGYT
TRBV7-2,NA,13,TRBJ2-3,ASSSVWSLADTQY
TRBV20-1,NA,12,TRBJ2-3,SASKRSLTDTQY
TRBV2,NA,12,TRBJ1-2,ASSMWGFGYGYT
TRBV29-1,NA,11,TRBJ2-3,SVNGRSTDTQY
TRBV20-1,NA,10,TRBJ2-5,SATSRAGTQY
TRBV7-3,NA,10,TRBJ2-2,ASSLSGGELF
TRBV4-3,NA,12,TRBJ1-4,ASSQSGTTEKLF
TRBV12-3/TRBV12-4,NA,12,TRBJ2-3,ASSLALGGNRWY
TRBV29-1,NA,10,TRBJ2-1,SARPGVNEQF
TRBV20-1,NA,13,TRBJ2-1,SARGAGLTYNEQF
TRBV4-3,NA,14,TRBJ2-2,ASSQSLGFNTGELF
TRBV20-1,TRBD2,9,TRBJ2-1,SATREDEQF
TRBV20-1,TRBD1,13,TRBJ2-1,SAPDRVQAYNEQF
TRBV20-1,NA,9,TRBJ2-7,SARLRTEQY
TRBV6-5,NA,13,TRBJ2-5,ASQFEGGRQETQY
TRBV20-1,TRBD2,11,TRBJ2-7,SASPSGYYEQY
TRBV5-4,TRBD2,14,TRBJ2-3,ASSFRAGGPTDTQY
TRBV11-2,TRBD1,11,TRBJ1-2,ASSSRQGLGYT
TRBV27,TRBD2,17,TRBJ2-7,ASSSILRGRVQGWHEQY
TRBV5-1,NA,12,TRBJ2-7,ASTRVGSSYEQY
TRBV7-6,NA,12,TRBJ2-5,ASSPGLWWETQY
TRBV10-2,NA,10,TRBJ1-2,ASSDTSYGYT
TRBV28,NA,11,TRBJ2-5,ASRRTGQETQY
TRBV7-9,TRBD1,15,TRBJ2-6,ASSGGQVYSGANVLT
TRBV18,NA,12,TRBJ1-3,ASSPQQDDDTIY
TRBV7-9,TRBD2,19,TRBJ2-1,ASSSLTGTSGRALTYNEQF
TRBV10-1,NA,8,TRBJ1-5,ASSGQPQH
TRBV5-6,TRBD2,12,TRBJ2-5,ASSRLAHQETQY
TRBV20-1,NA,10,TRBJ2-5,SARGYQETQY
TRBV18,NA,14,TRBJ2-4,ASSPKEILAKNIQY
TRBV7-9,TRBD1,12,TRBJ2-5,ASSSGQVYETQY
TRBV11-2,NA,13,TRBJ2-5,ASSRAMRPPETQY
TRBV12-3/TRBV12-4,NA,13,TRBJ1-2,ASKRETIANYGYT
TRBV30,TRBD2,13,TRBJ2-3,AWRTSGKFADTQY
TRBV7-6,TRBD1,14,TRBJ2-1,ASSLATGTGYIEQF
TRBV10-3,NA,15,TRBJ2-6,AISELPGAPGANVLT
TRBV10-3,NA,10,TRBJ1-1,AISAGREEAF
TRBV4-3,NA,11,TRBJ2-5,ASSLQTSGTQY
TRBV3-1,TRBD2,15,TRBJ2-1,ASSQDRTSASYNEQF
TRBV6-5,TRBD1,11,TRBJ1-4,ASSYDRERMLF
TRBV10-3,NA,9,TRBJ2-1,AISENNEQF
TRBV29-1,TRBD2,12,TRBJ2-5,SVGVGGEGETQY
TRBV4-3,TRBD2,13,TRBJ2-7,ASSQERRDYYEQY
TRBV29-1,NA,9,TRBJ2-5,SADTRSTQY
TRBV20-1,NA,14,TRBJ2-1,SARGSRGSSYNEQF
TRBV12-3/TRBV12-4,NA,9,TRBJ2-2,ASTLGGELF
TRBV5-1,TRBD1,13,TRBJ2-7,ASSPIAGQGYEQY